This TCR beta chain was sequenced during a study of response to subunit inactivated influenza vaccine. Points on this clonotype: Antigen: not known.

Each CDR3 protein gets one entry after TCRdb re-called the RT-PCR reads with MiXCR. Found here are about 500,000 distinct CDR3 sequences, approximately 15% of them singletons; the top ten hold less than 4%. Germline V CDR1 and CDR2: SGHRS, YFSETQ. The CDR3 is made up of 13 amino acids. The V end was cut by 0 bases, the J end by 5 bases, with 8 bases between. Overall study results and limits: The study's authors posited that every seasonal influenza vaccination enlists few new T cells.

V is TRBV5-1 and J is TRBJ2-5; D remains unclear. This clonotype was sampled from a man between 45 and 75 years old who received an inactivated influenza vaccine. The material was CD4+ T cells sorted from PBMCs, obtained less than 30 months after vaccination. CDR3: CASSLGKLETQYF. CDR3 in DNA: TGCGCCAGCAGCTTGGGAAAACTGGAGACCCAGTACTTC.